This T cell receptor (beta chain) was recorded in a study of T cells in Graves' hyperthyroidism and ophthalmopathy. The investigators amplified TCR beta CDR3 regions from RNA transcripts. The TCR CDR3 first-round RT-PCR relied on the HTBI primer set. A single record per CDR3 protein comes from TCRdb applying MiXCR to the multiplex PCR reads. This sample has about 350,000 distinct CDR3 sequences, with roughly 15% found just once. This clonotype was observed a handful of times. The germline V gene has CDR1 MNHNS and CDR2 SASEGT. Trimming cost V 5 bases and J 5 bases; bases outside gene matches: 7. The CDR3 is made up of 14 amino acids.

J is TRBJ1-1 and V is TRBV6-1; 8 bases fit TRBD1. The receptor's source is a woman aged 55-70 years with Graves' ophthalmopathy. The sequenced material came from blood. The CDR3 region is CASSSTGGATEAFF. DNA for the CDR3: TGTGCCAGCAGTTCCACAGGGGGAGCTACTGAAGCTTTCTTT.